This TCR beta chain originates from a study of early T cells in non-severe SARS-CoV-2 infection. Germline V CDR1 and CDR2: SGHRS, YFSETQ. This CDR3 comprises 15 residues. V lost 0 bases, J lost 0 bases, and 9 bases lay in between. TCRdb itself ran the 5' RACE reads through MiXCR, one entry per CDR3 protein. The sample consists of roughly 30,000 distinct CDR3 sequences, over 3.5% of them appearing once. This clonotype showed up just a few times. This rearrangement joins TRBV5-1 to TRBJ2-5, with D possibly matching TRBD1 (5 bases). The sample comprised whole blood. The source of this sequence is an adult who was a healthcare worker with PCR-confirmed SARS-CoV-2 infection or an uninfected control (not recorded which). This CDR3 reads CASSLAQGNQETQYF. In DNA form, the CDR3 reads TGCGCCAGCAGCTTGGCCCAGGGAAACCAAGAGACCCAGTACTTC.